The clone carrying this T cell receptor beta chain was counted only a few times. The authors ran a second PCR of roughly 7 to 11 cycles using a sample-barcoded 5' primer and a J-beta primer mix. TCRdb redid the calling of the 5' RACE reads with MiXCR, one entry per CDR3 protein. The sample shows 1.5 million to 2 million distinct CDR3 sequences, about 50% of them seen only once. Looked up from germline, CDR1 is SGHTA and CDR2 is FQGNSA. The V and J ends lost 5 bases and 5 bases respectively, with 16 bases between them. The length of the CDR3 is 16 residues. This specimen comes from a study of blood T cells in healthy people across ages.

The clonotype was recovered from a woman aged 40 to 50 in good health. The V call is TRBV7-2, the J call TRBJ1-6; D perhaps matches TRBD1 (6 bases). The sequenced sample consisted of blood. CDR3 DNA: TGTGCCAGCAGCCCGCAGACAGGCCGGAATAATTCACCCCTCCACTTT. Translating it yields CASSPQTGRNNSPLHF. The complete variable domain, with remaining parts taken from reference TRBV7-2 and TRBJ1-6, reads GAGVSQSPSNKVTEKGKDVELRCDPISGHTALYWYRQSLGQGLEFLIYFQGNSAPDKSGLPSDRFSAERTGGSVSTLTIQRTQQEDSAVYLCASSPQTGRNNSPLHFGNGTRLTVT.